The rows below give T cell receptor beta chains drawn from one sample of a study of blood T cell repertoires in COVID-19. The repertoire was sequenced with immunoSEQ multiplex PCR; TCRdb's copy has only in-frame clones and lacks some. Among around 100,000 clones listed, roughly 90% were seen once. Sequenced material: peripheral blood. These receptors all come from a man in his fifties or sixties with COVID-19, enrolled during active disease. The CDR3 runs from the conserved cysteine through the conserved F or W. Each record gives: J gene, V gene, D gene, clone size, CDR3 DNA, CDR3 protein. D genes are given only for firm matches. Expanded clones get a size class; other rows say once, few or many, or leave the size out.

>TRBJ2-1|TRBV5-1|TRBD2|once
TGCGCCAGCAGCTTGACTAGCGCTGGCTACAATGAGCAGTTCTTC
CASSLTSAGYNEQFF
>TRBJ2-2|TRBV5-6|.|.
TGTGCCAGCAGCTTGGGACAGGAGCTGTTTTTT
CASSLGQELFF
>TRBJ2-5|TRBV6-6|TRBD1|once
TGTGCCAGCAGTTACTCCGGGACAGGGGGCGGGGAGACCCAGTACTTC
CASSYSGTGGGETQYF
>TRBJ1-1|TRBV6-5|TRBD1|.
TGTGCCAGCACTCTCAGTCAGGGGGCCAGAGCTTTCTTT
CASTLSQGARAFF
>TRBJ1-1|TRBV18|TRBD1|.
TGTGCCAGCCGATCCGGGACAGGGAAGGGGAACACTGAAGCTTTCTTT
CASRSGTGKGNTEAFF
>TRBJ2-7|TRBV4-3|TRBD2|.
TGCGCCAGCAGCCTCGGGGAGGGCGAGCAGTACTTC
CASSLGEGEQYF
>TRBJ2-2|TRBV7-3|TRBD2|.
TGTGCCAGCAGCTTAACGCGGGAGACCGGGGAGCTGTTTTTT
CASSLTRETGELFF
>TRBJ1-1|TRBV24-1|.|.
TGTGCCACCAGTGATTTTGAGGGAAGCGCTTTCTTT
CATSDFEGSAFF
>TRBJ1-5|TRBV2|TRBD1|.
TGTGCCAGCAGAGAACAGGGGGAACAGCCCCAGCATTTT
CASREQGEQPQHF
>TRBJ2-7|TRBV18|TRBD1|.
TGTGCCAGCTCACCAACAGGGGGGCACGAGCAGTACTTC
CASSPTGGHEQYF
>TRBJ1-5|TRBV20-1|.|once
TGCAGTGCTAGTCCCCCAGGGAGGAGTCAGCCCCAGCATTTT
CSASPPGRSQPQHF
>TRBJ2-7|TRBV3-1/TRBV3-2|.|.
TGTGCCAGCAGCTTCGGGTACGAGCAGTACTTC
CASSFGYEQYF
>TRBJ2-1|TRBV7-3|TRBD1|.
TGTGCCAGCAGCTTAACGACAGGGCGCTACAATGAGCAGTTCTTC
CASSLTTGRYNEQFF
>TRBJ1-1|TRBV18|TRBD1|.
TGTGCCAGCTCACCGGCAGGGGGCTCTAACACTGAAGCTTTCTTT
CASSPAGGSNTEAFF
>TRBJ2-2|TRBV5-1|.|.
TGCGCCACCACGGACAGAACGAACACCGGGGAGCTGTTTTTT
CATTDRTNTGELFF
>TRBJ1-1|TRBV28|.|.
TGTGCCAGCAGTGTTCCAAGGGGACACCAGAACGCTGAAGCTTTCTTT
CASSVPRGHQNAEAFF
>TRBJ1-6|TRBV19|.|.
TGTGCCAGTAGTATCGGGTCAGAATATAATTCACCCCTCCACTTT
CASSIGSEYNSPLHF
>TRBJ2-1|TRBV10-2|.|few
TGCGCCAGCGGGCAGTACAATGAGCAGTTCTTC
CASGQYNEQFF
>TRBJ2-7|TRBV10-3|TRBD2|.
TGTGCCATCAGCTCCGGGACTAGCGGGAGGCTCAGCTCCTACGAGCAGTACTTC
CAISSGTSGRLSSYEQYF
>TRBJ2-1|TRBV27|TRBD2|.
TGTGCCAGCAGGCCAGGGACTAGCGGGATGAATGAGCAGTTCTTC
CASRPGTSGMNEQFF
>TRBJ2-3|TRBV10-3|TRBD2|.
TGTGCCATCAGACCTACTAGCGGGTGGGGAAGAAATACGCAGTATTTT
CAIRPTSGWGRNTQYF
>TRBJ1-1|TRBV9|TRBD1|.
TGTGCCAGCAGCGTAGGGACAGGGAACACTGAAGCTTTCTTT
CASSVGTGNTEAFF
>TRBJ1-2|TRBV9|.|.
TGTGCCAGCAGCGGGGGAGATAGGAACTATGGCTACACCTTC
CASSGGDRNYGYTF